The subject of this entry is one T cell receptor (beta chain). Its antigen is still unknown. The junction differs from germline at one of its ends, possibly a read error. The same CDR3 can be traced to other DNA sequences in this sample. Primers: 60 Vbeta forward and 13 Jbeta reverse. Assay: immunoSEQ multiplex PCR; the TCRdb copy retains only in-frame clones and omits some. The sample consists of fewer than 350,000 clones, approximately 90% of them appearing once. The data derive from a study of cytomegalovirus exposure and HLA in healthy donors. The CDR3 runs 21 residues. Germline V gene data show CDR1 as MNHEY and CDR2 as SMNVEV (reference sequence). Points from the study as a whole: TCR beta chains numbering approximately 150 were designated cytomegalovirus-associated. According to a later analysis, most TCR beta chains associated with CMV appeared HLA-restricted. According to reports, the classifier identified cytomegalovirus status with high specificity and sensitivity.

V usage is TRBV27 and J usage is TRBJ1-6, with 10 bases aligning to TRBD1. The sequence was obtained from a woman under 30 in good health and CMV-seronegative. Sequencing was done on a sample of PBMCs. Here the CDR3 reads CASSPREWGQGISSYNSPLHF. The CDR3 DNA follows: TGTGCCAGCAGTCCCAGAGAGTGGGGACAGGGGATTAGCTCCTATAATTCCCCCCTCCACTTT.